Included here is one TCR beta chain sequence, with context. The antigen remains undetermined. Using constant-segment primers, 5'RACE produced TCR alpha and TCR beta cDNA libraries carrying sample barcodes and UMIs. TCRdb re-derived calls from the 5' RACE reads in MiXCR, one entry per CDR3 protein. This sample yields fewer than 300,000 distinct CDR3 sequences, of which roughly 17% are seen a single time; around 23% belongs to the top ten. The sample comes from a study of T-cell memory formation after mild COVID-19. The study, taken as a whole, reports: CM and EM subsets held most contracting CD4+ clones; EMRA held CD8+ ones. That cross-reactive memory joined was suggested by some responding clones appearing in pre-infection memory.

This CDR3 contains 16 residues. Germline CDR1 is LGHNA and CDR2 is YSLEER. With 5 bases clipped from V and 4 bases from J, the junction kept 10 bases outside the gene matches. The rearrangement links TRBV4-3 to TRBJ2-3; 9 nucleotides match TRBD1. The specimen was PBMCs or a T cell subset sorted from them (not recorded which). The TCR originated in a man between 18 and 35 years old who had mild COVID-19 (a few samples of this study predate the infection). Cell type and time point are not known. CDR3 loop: CASSSYRGQGPDTQYF. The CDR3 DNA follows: TGCGCCAGCAGCTCCTACCGAGGACAGGGGCCAGATACGCAGTATTTT.